This TCR beta chain derives from a study of shared clonotypes between healthy human individuals. Measured with immunoSEQ multiplex PCR; TCRdb has only the in-frame clones, and not every one. The sample records roughly 680,000 clones, approximately 72% being singletons. Unmatched junction bases numbered 6, after V lost 4 bases and J lost 5 bases. Germline V CDR1 and CDR2: SQVTM, ANQGSEA. The CDR3 spans 14 residues. This chain uses TRBV29-1 with TRBJ2-1; 9 nucleotides line up with TRBD1. Source material: memory CD4+ T cells sorted from blood. Specified subset: CD45RA-negative fraction. This clonotype was sampled from a woman under 40 in good health. The CDR3, as DNA: TGCAGCGTTGTCGGGCGACAGGGGGACAATGAGCAGTTCTTC. Protein product: CSVVGRQGDNEQFF.